The rows below give T cell receptor beta chains drawn from one sample of a study of identical twins. TCRdb redid the calling of the 5' RACE reads with MiXCR, one entry per CDR3 protein. Of some 1,600,000 distinct CDR3 sequences detected, less than 35% appear once; the ten largest clones hold around 0.25%. The sample taken for sequencing was cord blood. The receptors derive from a newborn girl in good health. Both conserved end residues are part of each CDR3. A D gene is named only where the DNA matches it firmly. Some rows have no size entry. The others give once, few or many, or a class for an expanded clone.

d_call	clone_size	v_call	j_call	cdr3_aa	cdr3_nt
.	.	TRBV4-1	TRBJ1-2	CASSQPVRKEANYGYTF	TGCGCCAGCAGCCAACCAGTTAGGAAGGAAGCTAACTATGGCTACACCTTC
.	.	TRBV9	TRBJ2-1	CASSDNPEDSSYNERFF	TGTGCCAGCAGCGATAATCCGGAGGACAGCTCCTACAATGAGCGGTTCTTC
.	many	TRBV3-1	TRBJ2-7	CASSQEDCRCFYEQYF	TGTGCCAGCAGCCAAGAAGATTGCAGGTGCTTCTACGAGCAGTACTTC
.	many	TRBV4-1	TRBJ2-3	CASSQDIRGADTQYF	TGCGCCAGCAGCCAAGATATCAGGGGCGCAGATACGCAGTATTTT
TRBD1	few	TRBV12-3/TRBV12-4	TRBJ1-3	CASRYRTGNGNTIYF	TGTGCCAGCAGATACCGGACAGGGAATGGAAACACCATATATTTT
TRBD1	few	TRBV20-1	TRBJ1-5	CSARDSRGRGQPQHF	TGTAGTGCTAGAGATTCAAGGGGGCGCGGTCAGCCCCAGCATTTT
TRBD2	.	TRBV20-1	TRBJ2-1	CSARPLADHNEQFF	TGCAGTGCTAGACCGCTAGCGGACCACAATGAGCAGTTCTTC
TRBD1	.	TRBV2	TRBJ1-5	CASSHDRGLSQPQHF	TGTGCCAGCAGCCACGACAGGGGGCTAAGCCAGCCCCAGCATTTT
.	.	TRBV20-1	TRBJ1-2	CSARGTTYGYTF	TGCAGTGCTAGAGGAACAACCTATGGCTACACCTTC
.	.	TRBV7-9	TRBJ1-6	CASSYRSSYNSPPHF	TGTGCCAGCAGCTACAGGAGCTCCTATAATTCACCCCCCCACTTT
.	.	TRBV20-1	TRBJ2-7	CSAGSGSFYEQYF	TGCAGTGCTGGCAGCGGGTCCTTCTACGAGCAGTACTTC
TRBD1	few	TRBV12-3/TRBV12-4	TRBJ1-1	CASSLSRRGRTEAFF	TGTGCCAGCAGTTTAAGTCGCAGGGGGAGGACTGAAGCTTTCTTT
TRBD2	.	TRBV7-9	TRBJ2-5	CASSLVLAGSQETQYF	TGTGCCAGCAGCTTAGTACTAGCGGGGAGTCAAGAGACCCAGTACTTC
.	.	TRBV20-1	TRBJ2-1	CSARGLGSGPYNEQFF	TGCAGTGCTAGGGGTTTGGGGAGCGGGCCCTACAATGAGCAGTTCTTC
.	.	TRBV18	TRBJ2-1	CASSPFWAGNEQFF	TGTGCCAGCTCACCATTCTGGGCCGGTAATGAGCAGTTCTTC
.	many	TRBV28	TRBJ2-7	CASSGTDGPYYEQYF	TGTGCCAGCAGCGGGACGGATGGCCCGTACTACGAGCAGTACTTC
TRBD2	.	TRBV2	TRBJ2-3	CASRGGRALKDTQYF	TGTGCCAGCCGTGGGGGGAGGGCTTTGAAGGATACGCAGTATTTT
TRBD2	few	TRBV5-1	TRBJ2-3	CASSVLAVRHTDTQYF	TGCGCCAGCAGCGTTCTAGCGGTTCGTCACACAGATACGCAGTATTTT
.	.	TRBV6-2/TRBV6-3	TRBJ2-7	CASIRGTPSYEQYF	TGTGCCAGCATAAGGGGGACTCCCTCCTACGAGCAGTACTTC
TRBD2	many	TRBV5-1	TRBJ2-7	CASRPVAGTYEQYF	TGCGCCAGCAGACCCGTAGCGGGCACCTACGAGCAGTACTTC
.	few	TRBV7-2	TRBJ2-7	CASSPRQISSYEQYF	TGTGCCAGCAGCCCCCGACAGATCTCCTCCTACGAGCAGTACTTC
.	.	TRBV21-1	TRBJ2-1	CASSNGSYNEQFF	TGTGCCAGCAGCAATGGCAGTTACAATGAGCAGTTCTTC
TRBD1	.	TRBV9	TRBJ2-3	CASSVGYDRVEDTQYF	TGTGCCAGCAGCGTAGGATATGACAGGGTGGAAGATACGCAGTATTTT
TRBD2	.	TRBV10-3	TRBJ2-1	CAIRRLAAQYNEQFF	TGTGCCATCAGGCGACTAGCGGCCCAGTACAATGAGCAGTTCTTC
.	few	TRBV9	TRBJ2-1	CASSISVVPYNEQFF	TGTGCCAGCAGCATCTCGGTGGTCCCATACAATGAGCAGTTCTTC
TRBD2	.	TRBV20-1	TRBJ2-7	CSARDLRESPYEQYF	TGCAGTGCTAGAGATCTGCGGGAGTCTCCCTACGAGCAGTACTTC
.	.	TRBV4-1	TRBJ2-3	CASSQITTDTQYF	TGCGCCAGCAGCCAAATCACAACAGATACGCAGTATTTT
.	.	TRBV28	TRBJ2-5	CASREHNEQYF	TGTGCCAGCCGGGAGCACAATGAGCAGTACTTC
TRBD2	few	TRBV2	TRBJ2-7	CASSAYLAGGLPSYEQYF	TGTGCCAGCAGTGCCTACCTAGCGGGGGGCCTACCCTCCTACGAGCAGTACTTC